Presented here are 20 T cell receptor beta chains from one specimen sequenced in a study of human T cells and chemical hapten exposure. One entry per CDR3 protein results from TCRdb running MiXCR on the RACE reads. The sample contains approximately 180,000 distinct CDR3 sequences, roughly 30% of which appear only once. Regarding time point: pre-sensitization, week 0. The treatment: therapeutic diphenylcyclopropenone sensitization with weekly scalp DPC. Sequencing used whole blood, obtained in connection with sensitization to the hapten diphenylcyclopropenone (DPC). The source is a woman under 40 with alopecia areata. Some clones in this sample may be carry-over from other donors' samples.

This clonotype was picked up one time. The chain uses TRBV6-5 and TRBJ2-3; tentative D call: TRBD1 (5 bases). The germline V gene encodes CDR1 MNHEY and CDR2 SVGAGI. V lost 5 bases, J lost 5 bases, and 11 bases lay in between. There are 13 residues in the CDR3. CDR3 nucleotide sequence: TGTGCCAGCAGTCTTAAAGGGGAAGATACGCAGTATTTT. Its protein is CASSLKGEDTQYF.

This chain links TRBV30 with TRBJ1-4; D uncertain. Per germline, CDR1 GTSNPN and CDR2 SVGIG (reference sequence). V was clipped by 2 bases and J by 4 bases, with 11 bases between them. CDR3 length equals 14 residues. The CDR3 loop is CAWSPGRDNEKLFF. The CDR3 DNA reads TGTGCCTGGAGTCCAGGACGGGATAATGAAAAACTGTTTTTT. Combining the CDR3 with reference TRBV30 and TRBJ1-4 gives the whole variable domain SQTIHQWPATLVQPVGSPLSLECTVEGTSNPNLYWYRQAAGRGLQLLFYSVGIGQISSEVPQNLSASRPQDRQFILSSKKLLLSDSGFYLCAWSPGRDNEKLFFGSGTQLSVL.

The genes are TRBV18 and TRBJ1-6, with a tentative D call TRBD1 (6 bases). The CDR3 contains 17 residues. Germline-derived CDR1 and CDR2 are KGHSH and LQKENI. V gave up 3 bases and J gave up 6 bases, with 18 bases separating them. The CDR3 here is CASSPQGGGSSNSPLHF. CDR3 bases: TGTGCCAGCTCACCGCAAGGGGGGGGGTCGAGTAATTCACCCCTCCACTTT.

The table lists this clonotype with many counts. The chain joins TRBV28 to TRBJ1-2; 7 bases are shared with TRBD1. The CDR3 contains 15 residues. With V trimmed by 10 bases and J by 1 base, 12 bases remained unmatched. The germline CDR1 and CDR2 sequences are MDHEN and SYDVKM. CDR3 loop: CAITTGPLVNYGYTF. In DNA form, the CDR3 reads TGTGCCATTACGACAGGGCCCCTCGTTAACTATGGCTACACCTTC.

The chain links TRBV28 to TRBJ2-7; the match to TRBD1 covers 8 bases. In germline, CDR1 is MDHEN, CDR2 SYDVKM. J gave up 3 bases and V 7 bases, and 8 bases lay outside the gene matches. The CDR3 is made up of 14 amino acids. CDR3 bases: TGTGCCAGCAACCTATCCGGACAGGGCTACGAGCAGTACTTC. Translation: CASNLSGQGYEQYF.

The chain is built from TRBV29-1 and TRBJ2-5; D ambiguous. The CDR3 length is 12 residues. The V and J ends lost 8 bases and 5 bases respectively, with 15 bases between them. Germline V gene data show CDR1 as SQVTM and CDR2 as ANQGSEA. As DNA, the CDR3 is TGCAGCTCCCGGGCCGGACGGGAGACCCAGTACTTC. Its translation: CSSRAGRETQYF.

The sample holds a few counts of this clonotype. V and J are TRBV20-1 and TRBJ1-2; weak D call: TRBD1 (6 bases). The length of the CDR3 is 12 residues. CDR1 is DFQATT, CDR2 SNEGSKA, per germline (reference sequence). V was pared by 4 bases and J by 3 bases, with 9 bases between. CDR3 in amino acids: CSATRQDYGYTF. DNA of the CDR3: TGCAGTGCTACGAGACAGGACTATGGCTACACCTTC.

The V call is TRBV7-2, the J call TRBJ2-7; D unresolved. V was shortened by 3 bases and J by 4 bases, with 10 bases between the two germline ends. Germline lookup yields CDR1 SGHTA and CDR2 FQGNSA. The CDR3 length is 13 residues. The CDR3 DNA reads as TGTGCCAGCAGCTTCGTAAAAGGTTACGAGCAGTACTTC. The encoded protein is CASSFVKGYEQYF.

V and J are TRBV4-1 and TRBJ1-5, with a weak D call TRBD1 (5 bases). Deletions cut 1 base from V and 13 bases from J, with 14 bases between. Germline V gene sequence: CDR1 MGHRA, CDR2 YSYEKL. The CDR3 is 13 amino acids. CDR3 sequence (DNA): TGCGCCAGCAGCCAAGTGGGGACGGGGTTACAGCATTTT. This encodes CASSQVGTGLQHF.

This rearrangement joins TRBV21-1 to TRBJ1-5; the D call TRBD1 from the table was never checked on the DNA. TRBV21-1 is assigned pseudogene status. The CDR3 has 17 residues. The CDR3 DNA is TGTGCCAGCAGCAGGGGATCTGGACAGGTTAGCAATCAGCCCCAGCATTTT. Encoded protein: CASSRGSGQVSNQPQHF.

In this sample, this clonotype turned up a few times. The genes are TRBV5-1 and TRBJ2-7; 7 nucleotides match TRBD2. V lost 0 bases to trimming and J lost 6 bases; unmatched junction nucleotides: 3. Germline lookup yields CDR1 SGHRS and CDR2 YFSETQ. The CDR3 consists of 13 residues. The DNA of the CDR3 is TGCGCCAGCAGCTTGGTCCCGGGAGGCGAGCAGTACTTC. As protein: CASSLVPGGEQYF.

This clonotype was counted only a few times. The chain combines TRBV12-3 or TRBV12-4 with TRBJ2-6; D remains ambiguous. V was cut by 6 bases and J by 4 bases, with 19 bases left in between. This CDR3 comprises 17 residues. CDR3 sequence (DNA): TGTGCCAGCAGGCCTCAACGGACCCACCCGGGGGCCAACGTCCTGACTTTC. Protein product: CASRPQRTHPGANVLTF.

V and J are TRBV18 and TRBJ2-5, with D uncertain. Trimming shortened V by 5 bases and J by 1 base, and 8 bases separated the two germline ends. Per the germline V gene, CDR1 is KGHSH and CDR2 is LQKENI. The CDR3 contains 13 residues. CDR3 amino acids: CASSSTFQETQYF. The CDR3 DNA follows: TGTGCCAGCTCATCTACATTCCAAGAGACCCAGTACTTC. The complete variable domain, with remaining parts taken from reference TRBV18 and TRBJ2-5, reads NAGVMQNPRHLVRRRGQEARLRCSPMKGHSHVYWYRQLPEEGLKFMVYLQKENIIDESGMPKERFSAEFPKEGPSILRIQQVVRGDSAAYFCASSSTFQETQYFGPGTRLLVL.

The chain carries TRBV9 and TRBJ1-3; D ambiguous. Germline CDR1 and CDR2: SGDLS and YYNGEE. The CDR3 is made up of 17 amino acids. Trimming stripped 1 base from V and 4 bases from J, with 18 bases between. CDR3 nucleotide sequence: TGTGCCAGCAGCGTATCCCCGTCAGGATTTACAGGAAACACCATATATTTT. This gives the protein CASSVSPSGFTGNTIYF.

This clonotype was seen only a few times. DNA for the CDR3: TGTGCCAGCAGTTACTTCCCTACAGGGAGCAATCAGCCCCAGCATTTT. This encodes CASSYFPTGSNQPQHF. J is TRBJ1-5 and V is TRBV6-2 or TRBV6-3, with a weak D call TRBD1 (6 bases). The V end was cut by 1 base, the J end by 1 base, with 11 bases between. From germline, CDR1 is MNHEY and CDR2 SVGEGT. The CDR3 has 16 amino acids.

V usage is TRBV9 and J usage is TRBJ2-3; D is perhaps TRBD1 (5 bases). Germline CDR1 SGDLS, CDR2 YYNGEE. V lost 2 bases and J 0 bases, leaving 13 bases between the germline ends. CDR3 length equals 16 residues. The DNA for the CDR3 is TGTGCCAGCAGCGTCCTGGGGCTACCGAGCACAGATACGCAGTATTTT. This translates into CASSVLGLPSTDTQYF.

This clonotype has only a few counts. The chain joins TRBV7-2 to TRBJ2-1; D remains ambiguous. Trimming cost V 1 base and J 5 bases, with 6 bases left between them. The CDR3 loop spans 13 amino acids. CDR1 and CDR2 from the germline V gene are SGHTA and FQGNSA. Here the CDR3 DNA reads TGTGCCAGCAGCTTAGATCCCAACAATGAGCAGTTCTTC. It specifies CASSLDPNNEQFF.

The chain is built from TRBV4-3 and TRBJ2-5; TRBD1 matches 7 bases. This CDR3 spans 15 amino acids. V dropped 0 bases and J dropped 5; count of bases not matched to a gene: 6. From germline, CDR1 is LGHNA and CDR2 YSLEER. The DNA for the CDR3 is TGCGCCAGCAGCCAAGACACAGGGGCGGGCGAGACCCAGTACTTC. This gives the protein CASSQDTGAGETQYF.

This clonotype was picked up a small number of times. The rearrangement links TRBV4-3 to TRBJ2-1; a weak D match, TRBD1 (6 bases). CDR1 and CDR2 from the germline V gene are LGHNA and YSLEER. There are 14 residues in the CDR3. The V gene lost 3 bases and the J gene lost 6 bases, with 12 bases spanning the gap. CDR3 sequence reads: CASSQRTAANEQFF. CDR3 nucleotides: TGCGCCAGCAGCCAGCGGACAGCGGCCAATGAGCAGTTCTTC.

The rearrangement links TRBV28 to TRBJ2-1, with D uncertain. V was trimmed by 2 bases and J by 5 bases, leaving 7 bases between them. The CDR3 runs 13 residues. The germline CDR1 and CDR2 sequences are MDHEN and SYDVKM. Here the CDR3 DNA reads TGTGCCAGCAGTTTAGACGCTAACAATGAGCAGTTCTTC. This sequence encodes CASSLDANNEQFF.